This T cell receptor beta chain appears in the sequencing data of a study of human T cells and chemical hapten exposure. Study-wide context: 0.01% DPC was applied to the upper back in patch tests, which were read at 6 days.

About this clonotype: Its antigen is currently unknown.

General study points: Every donor had alopecia, and their immune response may therefore differ from healthy people's.

TCRdb itself ran the RACE reads through MiXCR, one entry per CDR3 protein. The table shows tens of thousands of distinct CDR3 sequences, with around 9.6% occurring only once. The time point here: pre-sensitization, week 0. Documented treatment: therapeutic diphenylcyclopropenone sensitization with weekly scalp DPC. The sample consisted of whole blood, taken in connection with sensitization to the hapten diphenylcyclopropenone (DPC). The sequence came from a woman aged 35 to 49 with alopecia areata. Some clones in this sample may be carry-over from other donors' samples.

CDR3 residues: CASSFQGLGGELFF. The DNA of the CDR3 is TGTGCCAGCAGCTTTCAGGGGCTCGGCGGGGAGCTGTTTTTT. The V gene is TRBV7-2, the J gene TRBJ2-2; the D gene is possibly TRBD1 (6 bases). The CDR3 extends over 14 amino acids. Germline V gene lookup returns CDR1 SGHTA and CDR2 FQGNSA. Trimming took off 3 bases at V and 7 bases at J, with 12 bases between the two ends.